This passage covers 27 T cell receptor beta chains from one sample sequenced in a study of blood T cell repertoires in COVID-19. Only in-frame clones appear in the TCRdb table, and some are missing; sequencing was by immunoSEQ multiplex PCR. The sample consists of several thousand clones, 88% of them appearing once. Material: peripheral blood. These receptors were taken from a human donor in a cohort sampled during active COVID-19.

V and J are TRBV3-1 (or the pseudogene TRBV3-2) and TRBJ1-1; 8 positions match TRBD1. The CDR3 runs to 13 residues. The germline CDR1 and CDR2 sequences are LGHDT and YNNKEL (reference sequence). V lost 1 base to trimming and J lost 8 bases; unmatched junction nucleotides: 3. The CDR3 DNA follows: TGTGCCAGCAGCCAAGGGAGGACAGGGGAAGCTTTCTTT. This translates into CASSQGRTGEAFF.

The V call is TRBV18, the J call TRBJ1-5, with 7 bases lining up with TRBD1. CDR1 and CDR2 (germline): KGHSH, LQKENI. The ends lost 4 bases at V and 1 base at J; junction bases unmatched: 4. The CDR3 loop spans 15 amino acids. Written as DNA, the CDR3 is TGTGCCAGCTCACGGGACAGAGGGAGCAATCAGCCCCAGCATTTT. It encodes CASSRDRGSNQPQHF. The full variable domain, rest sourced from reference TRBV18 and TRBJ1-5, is NAGVMQNPRHLVRRRGQEARLRCSPMKGHSHVYWYRQLPEEGLKFMVYLQKENIIDESGMPKERFSAEFPKEGPSILRIQQVVRGDSAAYFCASSRDRGSNQPQHFGDGTRLSIL.

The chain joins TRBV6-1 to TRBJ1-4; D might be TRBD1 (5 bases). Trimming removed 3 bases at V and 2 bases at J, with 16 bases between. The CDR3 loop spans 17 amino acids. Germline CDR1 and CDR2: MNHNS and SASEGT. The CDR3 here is CASSENGAGGTNEKLFF. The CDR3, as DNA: TGTGCCAGCAGTGAGAATGGCGCGGGGGGGACTAATGAAAAACTGTTTTTT.

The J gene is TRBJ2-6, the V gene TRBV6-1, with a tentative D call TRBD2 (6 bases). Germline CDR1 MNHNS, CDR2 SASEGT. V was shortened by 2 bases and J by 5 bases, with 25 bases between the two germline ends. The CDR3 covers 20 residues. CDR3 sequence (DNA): TGTGCCAGCAGTGAATTTAATAGCGGAATATCGTCCGCTAGGGCCAACGTCCTGACTTTC. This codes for CASSEFNSGISSARANVLTF.

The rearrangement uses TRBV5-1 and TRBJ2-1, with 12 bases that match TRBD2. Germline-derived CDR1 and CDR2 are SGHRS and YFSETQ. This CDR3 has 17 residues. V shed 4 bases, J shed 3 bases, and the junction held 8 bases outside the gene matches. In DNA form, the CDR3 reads TGCGCCAGCAGCGCTGCTCTACTAGCGGGGGGCTACAATGAGCAGTTCTTC. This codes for CASSAALLAGGYNEQFF.

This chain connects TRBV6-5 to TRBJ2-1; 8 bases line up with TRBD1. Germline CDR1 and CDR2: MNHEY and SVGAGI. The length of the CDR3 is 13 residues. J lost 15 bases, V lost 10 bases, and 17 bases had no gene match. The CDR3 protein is CATDPRPRGQVFF. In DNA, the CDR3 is TGTGCCACCGATCCTCGCCCCAGGGGGCAAGTGTTCTTC.

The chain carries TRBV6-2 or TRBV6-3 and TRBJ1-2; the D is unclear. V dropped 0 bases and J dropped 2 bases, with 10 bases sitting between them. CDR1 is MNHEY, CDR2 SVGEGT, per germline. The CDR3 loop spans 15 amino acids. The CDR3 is CASSYSRATNYGYTF. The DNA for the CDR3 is TGTGCCAGCAGTTACTCGAGGGCTACGAACTATGGCTACACCTTC.

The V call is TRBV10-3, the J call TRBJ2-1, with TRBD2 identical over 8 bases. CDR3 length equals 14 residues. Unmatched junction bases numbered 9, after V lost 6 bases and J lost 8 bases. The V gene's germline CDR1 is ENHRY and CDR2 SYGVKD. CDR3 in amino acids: CAIRHTSGEDEQFF. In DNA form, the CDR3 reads TGTGCCATCAGACATACTAGCGGTGAGGATGAGCAGTTCTTC.

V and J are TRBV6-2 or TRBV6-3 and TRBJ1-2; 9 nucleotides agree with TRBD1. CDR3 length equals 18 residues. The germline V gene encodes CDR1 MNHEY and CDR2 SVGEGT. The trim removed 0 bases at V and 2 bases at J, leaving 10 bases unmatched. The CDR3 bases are TGTGCCAGCAGTTACTCCAGGGACAGGGAGAGGCCCAACTATGGCTACACCTTC. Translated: CASSYSRDRERPNYGYTF.

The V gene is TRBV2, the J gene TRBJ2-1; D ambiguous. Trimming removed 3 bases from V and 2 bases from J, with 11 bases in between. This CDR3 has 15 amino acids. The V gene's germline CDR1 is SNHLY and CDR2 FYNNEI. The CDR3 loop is CASSDSRQTYNEQFF. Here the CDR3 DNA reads TGTGCCAGCAGTGACTCCCGACAAACCTACAATGAGCAGTTCTTC. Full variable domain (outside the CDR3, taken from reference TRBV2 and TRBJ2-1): EPEVTQTPSHQVTQMGQEVILRCVPISNHLYFYWYRQILGQKVEFLVSFYNNEISEKSEIFDDQFSVERPDGSNFTLKIRSTKLEDSAMYFCASSDSRQTYNEQFFGPGTRLTVL.

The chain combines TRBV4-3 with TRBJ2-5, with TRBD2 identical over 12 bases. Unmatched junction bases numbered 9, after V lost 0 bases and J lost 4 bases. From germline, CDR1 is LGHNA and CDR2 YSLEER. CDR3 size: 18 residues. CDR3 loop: CASSQDGPSGGAGETQYF. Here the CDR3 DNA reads TGCGCCAGCAGCCAAGATGGGCCTAGCGGGGGGGCAGGAGAGACCCAGTACTTC.

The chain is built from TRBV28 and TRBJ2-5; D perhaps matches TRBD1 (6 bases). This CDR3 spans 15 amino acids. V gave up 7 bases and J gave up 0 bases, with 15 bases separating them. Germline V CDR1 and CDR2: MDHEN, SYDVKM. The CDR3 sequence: CASNQQGMYQETQYF. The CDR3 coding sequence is TGTGCCAGCAACCAACAGGGAATGTACCAAGAGACCCAGTACTTC.

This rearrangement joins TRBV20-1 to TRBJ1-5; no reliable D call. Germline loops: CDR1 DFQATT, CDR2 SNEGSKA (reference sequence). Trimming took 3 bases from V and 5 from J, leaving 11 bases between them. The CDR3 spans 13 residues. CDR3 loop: CSASFLGDQPQHF. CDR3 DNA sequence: TGCAGTGCTAGTTTTTTAGGAGATCAGCCCCAGCATTTT.

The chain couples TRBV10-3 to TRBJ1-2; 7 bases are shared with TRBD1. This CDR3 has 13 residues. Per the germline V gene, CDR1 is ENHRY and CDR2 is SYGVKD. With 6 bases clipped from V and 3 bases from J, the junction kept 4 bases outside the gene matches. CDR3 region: CAISGRGDYGYTF. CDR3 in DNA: TGTGCCATCAGCGGCAGGGGGGACTATGGCTACACCTTC.

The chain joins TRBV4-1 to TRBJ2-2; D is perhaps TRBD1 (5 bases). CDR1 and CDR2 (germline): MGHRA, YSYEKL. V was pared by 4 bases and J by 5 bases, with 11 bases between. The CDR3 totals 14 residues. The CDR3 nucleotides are TGCGCCAGCAGCCTATCAGGGCGGACCGGGGAGCTGTTTTTT. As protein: CASSLSGRTGELFF.

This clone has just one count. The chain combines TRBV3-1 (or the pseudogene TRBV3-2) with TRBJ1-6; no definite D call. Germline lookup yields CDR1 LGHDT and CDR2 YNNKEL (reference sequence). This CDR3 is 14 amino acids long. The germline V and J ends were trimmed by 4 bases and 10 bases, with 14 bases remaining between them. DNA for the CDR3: TGTGCCAGCAGCCTCGGTGAGGCAATGTCACCCCTCCACTTT. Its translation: CASSLGEAMSPLHF.

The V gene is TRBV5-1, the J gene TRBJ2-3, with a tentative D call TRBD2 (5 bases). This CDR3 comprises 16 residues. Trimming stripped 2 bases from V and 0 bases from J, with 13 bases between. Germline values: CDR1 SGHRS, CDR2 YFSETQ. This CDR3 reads CASSLRGVSSTDTQYF. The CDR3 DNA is TGCGCCAGCAGCTTACGGGGAGTTTCTAGCACAGATACGCAGTATTTT.

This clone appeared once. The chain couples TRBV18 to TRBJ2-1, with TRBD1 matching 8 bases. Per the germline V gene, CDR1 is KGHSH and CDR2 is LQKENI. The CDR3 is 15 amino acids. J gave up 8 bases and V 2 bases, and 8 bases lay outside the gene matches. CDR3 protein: CASSPSQGARYEQFF. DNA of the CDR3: TGTGCCAGCTCACCATCCCAGGGGGCGCGCTATGAGCAGTTCTTC.

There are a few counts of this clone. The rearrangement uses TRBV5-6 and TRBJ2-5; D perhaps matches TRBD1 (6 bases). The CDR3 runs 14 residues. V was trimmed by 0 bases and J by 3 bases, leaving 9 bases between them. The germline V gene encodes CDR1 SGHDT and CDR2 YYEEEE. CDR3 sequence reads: CASSLGWTEETQYF. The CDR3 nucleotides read TGTGCCAGCAGCTTGGGTTGGACAGAAGAGACCCAGTACTTC.

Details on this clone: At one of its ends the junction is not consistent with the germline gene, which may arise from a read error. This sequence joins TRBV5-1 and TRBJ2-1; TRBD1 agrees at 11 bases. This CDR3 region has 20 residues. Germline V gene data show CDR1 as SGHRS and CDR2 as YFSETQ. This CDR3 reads CARSRGGRTGGLFSYNEQFF. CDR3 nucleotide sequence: TGCGCCCGCAGCCGCGGGGGCCGGACAGGGGGCCTTTTCTCCTACAATGAGCAGTTCTTC.

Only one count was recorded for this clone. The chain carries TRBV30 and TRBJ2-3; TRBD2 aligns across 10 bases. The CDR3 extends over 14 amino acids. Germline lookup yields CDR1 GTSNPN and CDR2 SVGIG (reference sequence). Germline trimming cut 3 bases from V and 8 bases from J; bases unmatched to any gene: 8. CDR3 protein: CAWRVLAGSSTQYF. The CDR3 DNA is TGTGCCTGGAGGGTACTAGCGGGATCGAGTACGCAGTATTTT. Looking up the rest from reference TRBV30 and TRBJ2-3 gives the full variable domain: SQTIHQWPATLVQPVGSPLSLECTVEGTSNPNLYWYRQAAGRGLQLLFYSVGIGQISSEVPQNLSASRPQDRQFILSSKKLLLSDSGFYLCAWRVLAGSSTQYFGPGTRLTVL.

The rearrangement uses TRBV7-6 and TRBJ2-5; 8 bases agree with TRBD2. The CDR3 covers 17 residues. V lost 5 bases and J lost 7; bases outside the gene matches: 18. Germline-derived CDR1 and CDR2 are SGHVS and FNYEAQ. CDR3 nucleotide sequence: TGTGCCAGCAGCACCCAACCGGGGGGGTCCGAGACGGGGACCCAGTACTTC. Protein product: CASSTQPGGSETGTQYF.

The CDR3 loop is CASSQVLGGEQFF. CDR3 nucleotides: TGTGCCAGCAGCCAAGTTCTCGGGGGAGAGCAGTTCTTC. This chain uses TRBV14 with TRBJ2-1; possible D gene TRBD2, 6 bases. V dropped 1 base and J dropped 10 bases, with 11 bases sitting between them. Germline V lookup: CDR1 SGHDN, CDR2 FVKESK. The CDR3 runs to 13 residues.

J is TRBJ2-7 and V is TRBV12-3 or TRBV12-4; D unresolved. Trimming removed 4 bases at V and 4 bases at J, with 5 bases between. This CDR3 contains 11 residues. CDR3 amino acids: CASSSGYEQYF. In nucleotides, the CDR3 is TGTGCCAGCAGTTCCGGTTACGAGCAGTACTTC.

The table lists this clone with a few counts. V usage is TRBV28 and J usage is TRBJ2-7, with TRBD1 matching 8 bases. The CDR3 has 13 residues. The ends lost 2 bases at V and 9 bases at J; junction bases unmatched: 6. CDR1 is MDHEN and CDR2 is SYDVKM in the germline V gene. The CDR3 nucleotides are TGTGCCAGCAGTTTAGGGGACAGGTCTTTGCAGTACTTC. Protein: CASSLGDRSLQYF.

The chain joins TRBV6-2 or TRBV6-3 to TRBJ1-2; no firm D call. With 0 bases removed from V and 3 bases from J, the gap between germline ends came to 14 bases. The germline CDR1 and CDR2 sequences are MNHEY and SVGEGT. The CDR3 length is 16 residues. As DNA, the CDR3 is TGTGCCAGCAGTTACTCGATGGCAGGTTCGGACTATGGCTACACCTTC. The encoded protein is CASSYSMAGSDYGYTF.

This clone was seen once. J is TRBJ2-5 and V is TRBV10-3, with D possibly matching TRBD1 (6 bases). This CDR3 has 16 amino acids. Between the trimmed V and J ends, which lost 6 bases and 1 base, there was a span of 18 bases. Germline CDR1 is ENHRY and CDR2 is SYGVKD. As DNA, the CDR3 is TGTGCCATCAGACCCCACCCCGGACAGACCCAAGAGACCCAGTACTTC. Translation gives CAIRPHPGQTQETQYF.